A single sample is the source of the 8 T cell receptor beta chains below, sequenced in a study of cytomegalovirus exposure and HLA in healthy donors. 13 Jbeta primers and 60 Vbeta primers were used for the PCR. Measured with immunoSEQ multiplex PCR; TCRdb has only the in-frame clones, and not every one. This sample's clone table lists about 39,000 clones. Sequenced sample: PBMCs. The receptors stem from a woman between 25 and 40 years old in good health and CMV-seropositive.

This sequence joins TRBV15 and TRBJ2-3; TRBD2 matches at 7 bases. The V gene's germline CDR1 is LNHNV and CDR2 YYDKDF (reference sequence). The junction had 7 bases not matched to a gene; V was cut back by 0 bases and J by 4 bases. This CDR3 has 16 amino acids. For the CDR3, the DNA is TGTGCCACCAGCAGAGACGCCATGGGGAGGGCAGATACGCAGTATTTT. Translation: CATSRDAMGRADTQYF.

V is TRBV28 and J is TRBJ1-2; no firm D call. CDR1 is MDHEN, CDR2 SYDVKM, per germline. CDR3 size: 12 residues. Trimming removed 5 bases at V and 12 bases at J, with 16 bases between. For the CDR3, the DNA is TGTGCCAGCAGTCCCCGCCCAGGCGGGAACACCTTC. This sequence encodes CASSPRPGGNTF.

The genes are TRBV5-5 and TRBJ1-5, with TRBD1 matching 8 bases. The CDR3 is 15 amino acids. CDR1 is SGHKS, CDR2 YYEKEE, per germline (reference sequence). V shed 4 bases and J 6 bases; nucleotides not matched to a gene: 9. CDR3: CASSAGQGSSQPQHF. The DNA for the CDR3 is TGTGCCAGCAGCGCTGGACAGGGTTCAAGTCAGCCCCAGCATTTT.

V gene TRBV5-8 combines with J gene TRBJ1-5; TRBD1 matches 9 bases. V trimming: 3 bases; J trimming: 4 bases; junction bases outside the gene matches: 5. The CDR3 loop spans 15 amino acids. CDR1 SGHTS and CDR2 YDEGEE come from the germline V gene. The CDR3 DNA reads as TGTGCCAGCAGCTCCGGACAGGGGTTTAATCAGCCCCAGCATTTT. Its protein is CASSSGQGFNQPQHF.

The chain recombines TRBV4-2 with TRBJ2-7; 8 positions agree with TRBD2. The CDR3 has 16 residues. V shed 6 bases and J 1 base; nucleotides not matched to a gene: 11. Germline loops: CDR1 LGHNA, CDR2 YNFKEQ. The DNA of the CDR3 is TGTGCCAGCAGTTCGGGACGGGGGGGCTCGTCCTACGAGCAGTACTTC. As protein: CASSSGRGGSSYEQYF.

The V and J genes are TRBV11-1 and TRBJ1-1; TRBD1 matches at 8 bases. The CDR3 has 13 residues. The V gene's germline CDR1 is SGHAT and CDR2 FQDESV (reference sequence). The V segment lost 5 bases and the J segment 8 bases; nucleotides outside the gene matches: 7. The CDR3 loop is CASSPTGVVEAFF. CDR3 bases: TGTGCCAGCAGCCCGACAGGGGTAGTGGAAGCTTTCTTT.

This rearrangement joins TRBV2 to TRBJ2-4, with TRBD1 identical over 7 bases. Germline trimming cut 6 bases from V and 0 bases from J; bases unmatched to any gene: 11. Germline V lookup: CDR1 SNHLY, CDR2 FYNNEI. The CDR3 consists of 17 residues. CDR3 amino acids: CASSQHGQALAKNIQYF. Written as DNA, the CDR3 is TGTGCCAGCAGCCAGCACGGACAGGCCTTAGCCAAAAACATTCAGTACTTC. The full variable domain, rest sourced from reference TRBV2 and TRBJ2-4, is EPEVTQTPSHQVTQMGQEVILRCVPISNHLYFYWYRQILGQKVEFLVSFYNNEISEKSEIFDDQFSVERPDGSNFTLKIRSTKLEDSAMYFCASSQHGQALAKNIQYFGAGTRLSVL.

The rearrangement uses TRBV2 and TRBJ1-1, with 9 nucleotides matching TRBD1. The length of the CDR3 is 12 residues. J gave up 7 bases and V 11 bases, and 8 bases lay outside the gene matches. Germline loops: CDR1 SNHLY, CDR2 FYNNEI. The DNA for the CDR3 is TGTGCCCGACAGGGGGATTATGGTGAAGCTTTCTTT. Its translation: CARQGDYGEAFF.